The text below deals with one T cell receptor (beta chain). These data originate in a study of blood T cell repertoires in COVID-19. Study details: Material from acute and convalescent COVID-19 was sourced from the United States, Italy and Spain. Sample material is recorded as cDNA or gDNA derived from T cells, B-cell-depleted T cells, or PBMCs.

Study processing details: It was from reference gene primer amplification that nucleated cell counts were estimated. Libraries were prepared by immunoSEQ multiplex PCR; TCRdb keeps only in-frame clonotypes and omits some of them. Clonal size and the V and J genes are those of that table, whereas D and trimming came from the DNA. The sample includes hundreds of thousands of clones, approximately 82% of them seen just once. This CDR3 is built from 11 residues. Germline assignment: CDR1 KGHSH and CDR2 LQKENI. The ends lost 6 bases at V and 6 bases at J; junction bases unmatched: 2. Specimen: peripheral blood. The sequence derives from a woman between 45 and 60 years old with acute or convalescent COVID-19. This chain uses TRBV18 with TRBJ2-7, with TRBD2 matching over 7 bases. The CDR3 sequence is CASSPGGEQYF. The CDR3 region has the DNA TGTGCCAGCTCCCCGGGGGGCGAGCAGTACTTC.